This entry lists 11 T cell receptor beta chains sequenced from one sample in a study of blood T cell repertoires in COVID-19. The assay was immunoSEQ multiplex PCR, and TCRdb's table has in-frame clones only and misses some. Of about 270,000 clones listed, 80% to 90% were seen once; the top ten hold about 10%. The sequencing sample was made of peripheral blood. The receptors were gathered from a woman between 70 and 85 years old with acute or convalescent COVID-19.

The gene calls are TRBV13 and TRBJ1-3; D possibly corresponds to TRBD1 (5 bases). This CDR3 has 13 amino acids. Germline V gives CDR1 PRHDT, CDR2 FYEKMQ (reference sequence). V was pared by 7 bases and J by 4 bases, with 11 bases between. CDR3 region: CASTLYRGNTIYF. CDR3 coding DNA: TGTGCCAGCACTCTCTACAGGGGAAACACCATATATTTT.

The chain couples TRBV2 to TRBJ1-5, with D uncertain. There are 14 residues in the CDR3. V lost 1 base, J lost 3 bases, and 7 bases lay in between. Germline values: CDR1 SNHLY, CDR2 FYNNEI. This CDR3 is CASSEVRVNQPQHF. CDR3 DNA: TGTGCCAGCAGTGAAGTCCGCGTCAATCAGCCCCAGCATTTT.

The chain has TRBV9 and TRBJ2-1; no firm D call. This CDR3 region has 13 residues. The germline CDR1 and CDR2 sequences are SGDLS and YYNGEE. The germline V and J ends were trimmed by 2 bases and 7 bases, with 10 bases remaining between them. CDR3 in DNA: TGTGCCAGCAGCGTCAACAGCCCTAATGAGCAGTTCTTC. Its protein is CASSVNSPNEQFF.

The chain combines TRBV19 with TRBJ1-1; D remains ambiguous. CDR1 is LNHDA, CDR2 SQIVND, per germline (reference sequence). V lost 3 bases and J lost 2, with 7 bases in between. The CDR3 totals 13 residues. The CDR3 here is CASSMTPNTEAFF. The CDR3 nucleotides read TGTGCCAGTAGTATGACACCAAACACTGAAGCTTTCTTT.

The chain couples TRBV6-5 to TRBJ2-7, with TRBD2 identical over 14 bases. Germline CDR1 MNHEY, CDR2 SVGAGI. Trimming cost V 8 bases and J 7 bases; bases outside gene matches: 7. The CDR3 runs to 14 residues. The CDR3 coding sequence is TGTGCCAGCCGACTAGCGGGGGGGACGCCTGAGCAGTACTTC. As protein: CASRLAGGTPEQYF.

V usage is TRBV30 and J usage is TRBJ1-1, with TRBD1 matching over 7 bases. This CDR3 spans 15 amino acids. The V segment lost 4 bases and the J segment 0 bases; nucleotides outside the gene matches: 8. In germline, CDR1 is GTSNPN, CDR2 SVGIG (reference sequence). CDR3 in DNA: TGTGCCTGGACCTTCCCGGGACAGCTGAACACTGAAGCTTTCTTT. Protein product: CAWTFPGQLNTEAFF.

This chain links TRBV11-2 with TRBJ1-2; D is ambiguous. The CDR3 spans 15 residues. Trimming removed 4 bases from V and 8 bases from J, with 20 bases in between. Germline-derived CDR1 and CDR2 are SGHAT and FQNNGV. CDR3 coding DNA: TGTGCCAGCAGCTCCCTATATCGTACTAGCTTGGGCTACACCTTC. Amino acids: CASSSLYRTSLGYTF.

The chain has TRBV6-5 and TRBJ2-2, with D tentatively TRBD2 (7 bases). The CDR3 totals 15 residues. The V end lost 7 bases, the J end lost 0 bases, and 12 bases lay between the germline ends. CDR1 MNHEY and CDR2 SVGAGI come from the germline V gene. CDR3 sequence (DNA): TGTGCCAGCAAGGGGGGAGGGGCGAACACCGGGGAGCTGTTTTTT. Amino acid sequence: CASKGGGANTGELFF.

The chain combines TRBV4-1 with TRBJ1-2; a weak D match, TRBD1 (6 bases). The V and J ends lost 3 bases and 4 bases respectively, with 15 bases between them. CDR3 length: 15 residues. Germline-derived CDR1 and CDR2 are MGHRA and YSYEKL. CDR3: CASSQGGWTAYGYTF. CDR3 coding DNA: TGCGCCAGCAGCCAGGGTGGGTGGACAGCCTATGGCTACACCTTC.

This chain joins TRBV5-1 and TRBJ2-3, with 9 bases lining up with TRBD1. Germline CDR1 and CDR2: SGHRS and YFSETQ. The CDR3 totals 16 residues. Trimming took 0 bases from V and 3 from J; bases not matched to a gene: 5. The CDR3 loop is CASSLGDRAATDTQYF. In DNA form, the CDR3 reads TGCGCCAGCAGCTTGGGGGACAGGGCGGCGACAGATACGCAGTATTTT.

V gene TRBV9 combines with J gene TRBJ1-2, with D hard to call. Germline CDR1 SGDLS, CDR2 YYNGEE. V was shortened by 3 bases and J by 6 bases, with 18 bases between the two germline ends. This CDR3 contains 15 residues. In DNA form, the CDR3 reads TGTGCCAGCAGCGCAATCTGGGCGGGTGGGCATGGCTACACCTTC. Translating it yields CASSAIWAGGHGYTF.